What follows are 22 T cell receptor beta chains derived from one specimen sequenced in a study of T cell repertoires in cytomegalovirus infection. One entry per CDR3 protein results from TCRdb running MiXCR on the reads. The table includes some 900,000 distinct CDR3 sequences, 30% to 35% detected once. Antigens of these TCRs are unknown. Sample: cultured CD8+ T cells from PBMCs, taken from culture after CMV antigen stimulation. These receptor sequences come from a human donor in good health (CMV status not recorded). Some clones in this sample may be carry-over from other donors' samples.

The J gene is TRBJ2-3, the V gene TRBV7-9; TRBD1 matches at 7 bases. The germline CDR1 and CDR2 sequences are SEHNR and FQNEAQ (reference sequence). The CDR3 runs 17 residues. Germline trimming cut 1 base from V and 1 base from J; bases unmatched to any gene: 8. The CDR3 protein is CASSLGESGTGTDTQYF. The CDR3 bases are TGTGCCAGCAGCTTAGGAGAATCCGGGACAGGCACAGATACGCAGTATTTT.

V usage is TRBV10-3 and J usage is TRBJ1-3; tentatively, D is TRBD1 (5 bases). The germline V gene has CDR1 ENHRY and CDR2 SYGVKD. Trimming stripped 4 bases from V and 4 bases from J, with 11 bases between. The length of the CDR3 is 14 residues. The CDR3 reads CAISGDSPGNTIYF. The DNA of the CDR3 is TGTGCCATCAGTGGTGACAGTCCGGGAAACACCATATATTTT.

This clonotype was counted at least ten times. This chain joins TRBV7-9 and TRBJ2-6; tentatively, D is TRBD1 or TRBD2 (5 bases each). Trimming cost V 4 bases and J 8 bases, with 18 bases left between them. CDR3 length equals 16 residues. CDR1 and CDR2 from the germline V gene are SEHNR and FQNEAQ (reference sequence). The CDR3 loop reads CASSYSGTDGTNVLTF. Here the CDR3 DNA reads TGTGCCAGCAGCTACTCCGGGACCGACGGAACCAACGTCCTGACTTTC. The full variable domain, in which reference TRBV7-9 and TRBJ2-6 provide the parts outside the CDR3, is DTGVSQNPRHKITKRGQNVTFRCDPISEHNRLYWYRQTLGQGPEFLTYFQNEAQLEKSRLLSDRFSAERPKGSFSTLEIQRTEQGDSAMYLCASSYSGTDGTNVLTFGAGSRLTVL.

As to this clonotype: A much more abundant neighbour one base away suggests this may be a read error. The chain has TRBV7-8 and TRBJ1-2; D might be TRBD1 (5 bases). Germline loops: CDR1 SGHVS, CDR2 FQNEAQ. The CDR3 runs 12 residues. V was pared by 5 bases and J by 10 bases, with 14 bases between. CDR3 sequence: CASSREGRYYTF. CDR3 nucleotide sequence: TGTGCCAGCAGCCGTGAGGGGAGGTACTACACCTTC.

The V and J genes are TRBV5-1 and TRBJ2-1; TRBD2 matches 8 bases. CDR1 is SGHRS and CDR2 is YFSETQ in the germline V gene. The CDR3 spans 13 residues. The V gene end was trimmed by 5 bases and the J gene end by 4 bases; junction bases not matched to a gene: 2. CDR3: CASRERGYNEQFF. CDR3 bases: TGCGCCAGCAGAGAGCGGGGGTACAATGAGCAGTTCTTC.

The chain combines TRBV4-1 with TRBJ2-2; tentatively, D is TRBD2 (5 bases). Germline CDR1 is MGHRA and CDR2 is YSYEKL. Trimming cost V 0 bases and J 0 bases, with 14 bases left between them. This CDR3 is 18 amino acids long. The CDR3 DNA follows: TGCGCCAGCAGCCAAGATCCCCGTGAGGGCGCGAACACCGGGGAGCTGTTTTTT. Amino acids: CASSQDPREGANTGELFF.

As for this clonotype: A read error is possible here, since a much larger clone lies one base away. The CDR3 does not end in the conserved phenylalanine or tryptophan, so this is likely a read error. The chain has TRBV7-6 and TRBJ2-1; TRBD2 might be the D (7 bases). Germline CDR1 reads SGHVS; CDR2 reads FNYEAQ. This CDR3 is 16 amino acids long. V was trimmed by 0 bases and J by 8 bases, leaving 17 bases between them. CDR3 nucleotide sequence: TGTGCCAGCAGCTTAGCGCGAGGGGGGGGCGGCCATGAGCAGTTCTCC. Its protein product is CASSLARGGGGHEQFS.

The rearrangement joins TRBV27 to TRBJ2-3; D may match TRBD1 or TRBD2 (5 bases each). V shed 11 bases and J shed 6 bases, with 24 bases lying between them. This CDR3 is built from 15 residues. Per germline, CDR1 MNHEY and CDR2 SMNVEV (reference sequence). The chain's CDR3 is CAVSFGTLTSDTQYF. The DNA of the CDR3 is TGTGCCGTTTCATTCGGGACGCTGACATCGGATACGCAGTATTTT.

This clonotype occurred many times. The chain employs TRBV11-1 and TRBJ1-1, with D uncertain. CDR1 and CDR2 (germline): SGHAT, FQDESV (reference sequence). CDR3 size: 13 residues. V was pared by 0 bases and J by 4 bases, with 6 bases between. The chain's CDR3 is CASSLAWSTEAFF. CDR3 coding DNA: TGTGCCAGCAGCTTAGCCTGGAGCACTGAAGCTTTCTTT.

The sample holds a few counts of this clonotype. This chain uses TRBV6-2 or TRBV6-3 with TRBJ1-1, with D possibly TRBD1 on 6 matching bases. The germline gives CDR1 MNHEY, CDR2 SVGEGT. V lost 6 bases and J 11 bases, leaving 13 bases between the germline ends. This CDR3 is built from 11 residues. CDR3 amino acids: CASRDSYPAFF. For the CDR3, the DNA is TGTGCCAGCAGGGACAGTTATCCGGCTTTCTTT.

About this clonotype itself: A read error may explain this, as a much larger clone is one base away. This chain connects TRBV7-8 to TRBJ1-1, with D perhaps matching TRBD1 (5 bases). The length of the CDR3 is 13 residues. Germline CDR1 SGHVS, CDR2 FQNEAQ. As DNA, the CDR3 is TGTGCCAGCAACTTAGTCAGGGTCACTGAAGCTTTCTTT. It codes for CASNLVRVTEAFF.

This clonotype occurred once. The rearrangement links TRBV7-9 to TRBJ2-3; TRBD2 matches 9 bases. The CDR3 runs to 16 residues. The germline CDR1 and CDR2 sequences are SEHNR and FQNEAQ (reference sequence). The trim removed 4 bases at V and 5 bases at J, leaving 10 bases unmatched. As DNA, the CDR3 is TGTGCCAGCAGCTACATAGCGGGGGCTCTAGGAGATACGCAGTATTTT. This encodes CASSYIAGALGDTQYF.

As concerns this clonotype: Given the absence of the conserved phenylalanine or tryptophan at the CDR3 end, a read error is likely. The rearrangement uses TRBV7-4 and TRBJ2-7; D is undetermined. Germline CDR1 is SGHVT and CDR2 is SQSDAQ. CDR3 length: 11 amino acids. Trimming cost V 4 bases and J 2 bases, with 3 bases left between them. The CDR3 DNA follows: TGTGCCAGCAGCTCCACCTACGAGCAGTACGGC. Translation: CASSSTYEQYG.

V is TRBV3-1 and J is TRBJ2-1; 8 nucleotides agree with TRBD2. The CDR3 length is 16 residues. The V segment lost 6 bases and the J segment 2 bases; nucleotides outside the gene matches: 9. CDR1 and CDR2 (germline): LGHDT, YNNKEL (reference sequence). The CDR3 nucleotides are TGTGCCAGCAGTTATACTCCGGGGGGGGCCTACAATGAGCAGTTCTTC. Translation: CASSYTPGGAYNEQFF.

This clonotype was seen only a few times. The rearrangement joins TRBV12-3 or TRBV12-4 to TRBJ2-7, with 7 bases matching TRBD2. The CDR3 covers 15 residues. The J segment lost 4 bases and the V segment lost 1 base, leaving 7 bases of the junction unmatched. The chain's CDR3 is CASSLGGGFQYEQYV. The CDR3 nucleotides read TGTGCCAGCAGTTTAGGCGGGGGATTCCAATACGAGCAGTACGTC.

The V and J genes are TRBV11-2 and TRBJ2-1; 7 bases match TRBD2. The V segment lost 5 bases and the J segment 3 bases; nucleotides outside the gene matches: 10. The CDR3 spans 16 residues. Germline CDR1 is SGHAT and CDR2 is FQNNGV. The CDR3 spells CASSHPGAGDYNEQFF. The CDR3 DNA follows: TGTGCCAGCAGCCACCCCGGGGCGGGGGACTACAATGAGCAGTTCTTC.

The chain links TRBV6-1 to TRBJ2-1; 10 bases line up with TRBD1. From germline, CDR1 is MNHNS and CDR2 SASEGT. J was trimmed by 6 bases and V by 1 base; bases with no gene match: 9. The CDR3 length is 17 residues. The CDR3, as DNA: TGTGCCAGCAGTGAAGGAGGGGGACAGGGGTGGCCCAATGAGCAGTTCTTC. This sequence encodes CASSEGGGQGWPNEQFF.

For this clonotype: A much larger clone differs by one base, so this may be a read error. In DNA form, the CDR3 reads TGTGCCAACAACCCACCACAGGGGGCAGGTGGCTACACCTTC. Its protein product is CANNPPQGAGGYTF. The chain recombines TRBV7-2 with TRBJ1-2; 9 bases map to TRBD1. J gave up 7 bases and V 10 bases, and 13 bases lay outside the gene matches. CDR3 length: 14 residues. Germline V gene lookup returns CDR1 SGHTA and CDR2 FQGNSA. Together with reference TRBV7-2 and TRBJ1-2, the CDR3 gives the full variable domain: GAGVSQSPSNKVTEKGKDVELRCDPISGHTALYWYRQSLGQGLEFLIYFQGNSAPDKSGLPSDRFSAERTGGSVSTLTIQRTQQEDSAVYLCANNPPQGAGGYTFGSGTRLTVV.

On this clonotype itself: A read error may produce the germline difference seen at one junction end. The chain is built from TRBV7-6 and TRBJ2-1; 8 nucleotides align to TRBD1. The CDR3 sequence is 16 residues long. CDR1 is SGHVS, CDR2 FNYEAQ, per germline. CDR3: CASSLVPGGPYNEQFF. As DNA, the CDR3 is TGTGCTAGCAGCTTAGTCCCAGGGGGCCCGTACAATGAGCAGTTCTTC.

The chain links TRBV6-5 to TRBJ2-7, with D unclear. From germline, CDR1 is MNHEY and CDR2 SVGAGI. The CDR3 has 12 residues. The V end was cut by 5 bases, the J end by 5 bases, with 10 bases between. In DNA form, the CDR3 reads TGTGCCAGCAGTGAGGCTAGTGACGAGCAGTACGTC. Translating gives CASSEASDEQYV.

V and J are TRBV11-2 and TRBJ2-3; 10 bases agree with TRBD2. Trimming at V came to 0 bases and at J to 6 bases, leaving 6 bases not matched to a gene. The CDR3 has 16 amino acids. Germline assignment: CDR1 SGHAT and CDR2 FQNNGV. The CDR3 here is CASSLELAGYWDTQYF. CDR3 nucleotide sequence: TGTGCCAGCAGCTTAGAACTAGCGGGGTACTGGGATACGCAGTATTTT.

The J gene is TRBJ1-2, the V gene TRBV15; 7 bases map to TRBD1. The CDR3 covers 14 residues. The junction had 8 bases not matched to a gene; V was cut back by 4 bases and J by 6 bases. CDR1 is LNHNV and CDR2 is YYDKDF in the germline V gene (reference sequence). The CDR3 region is CATSTRLTGDGYTF. In DNA form, the CDR3 reads TGTGCCACCAGCACTCGGTTAACAGGGGATGGCTACACCTTC.